This is a list of T cell receptor beta chains from one sample in a study of beta chain features in type 1 diabetes. Only in-frame clones appear in the TCRdb table, and some are missing; sequencing was by immunoSEQ multiplex PCR. The data show fewer than 200,000 clones, about 9.4% seen once. Sequenced sample: central memory CD4+ T cells from blood. The source of these receptors is a man aged 30-40 years with type 1 diabetes. Each CDR3 is given with its conserved first and last residue. Fields, in order: clone size, D gene, J gene, V gene, CDR3 protein, CDR3 DNA. A D gene is named only where the DNA matches it firmly. Size values are once, few and many counts, or a class for expanded clones, and some rows have none.

>.|TRBD2|TRBJ2-7|TRBV5-1
CASSLAHSAGGSSYEQYF
TGCGCCAGCAGCTTGGCCCACTCAGCGGGAGGAAGCTCCTACGAGCAGTACTTC
>.|.|TRBJ2-2|TRBV5-1
CASSLPRGGNTGELFF
TGCGCCAGCAGCTTGCCCAGAGGGGGGAACACCGGGGAGCTGTTTTTT
>few|TRBD2|TRBJ2-1|TRBV9
CASSVDLAGVNEQFF
TGTGCCAGCAGCGTAGACCTAGCGGGAGTCAATGAGCAGTTCTTC
>few|.|TRBJ2-7|TRBV2
CASSEEGNEQYF
TGTGCCAGCAGCGAGGAGGGTAACGAGCAGTACTTC
>few|.|TRBJ1-5|TRBV19
CASSIRRRGFQGNQPQHF
TGTGCCAGTAGTATCCGTCGAAGGGGGTTTCAGGGCAATCAGCCCCAGCATTTT
>.|TRBD2|TRBJ2-2|TRBV9
CASSVATSGNTGELFF
TGTGCCAGCAGCGTAGCGACTAGCGGGAACACCGGGGAGCTGTTTTTT
>few|.|TRBJ2-7|TRBV6-1
CASSFSTSSYEQYF
TGTGCCAGCAGTTTCTCGACTAGCTCCTACGAGCAGTACTTC
>once|TRBD1|TRBJ2-7|TRBV5-1
CASSPGTGSYEQYF
TGCGCCAGCAGCCCTGGGACAGGGTCATACGAGCAGTACTTC
>few|TRBD1|TRBJ2-7|TRBV10-3
CAISETGTGGAYEQYF
TGTGCCATCAGTGAGACCGGGACAGGGGGAGCCTACGAGCAGTACTTC
>.|.|TRBJ2-1|TRBV19
CASSISAGYNEQFF
TGTGCCAGTAGTATCTCGGCGGGCTACAATGAGCAGTTCTTC
>few|TRBD1|TRBJ1-5|TRBV19
CASGSRQGDQPQHF
TGTGCCAGTGGTTCTCGACAGGGGGATCAGCCCCAGCATTTT
>.|.|TRBJ2-5|TRBV29-1
CSVGFGETQYF
TGCAGCGTTGGGTTCGGAGAGACCCAGTACTTC
>few|TRBD2|TRBJ2-2|TRBV19
CASSRLAGGANTGELFF
TGTGCCAGTAGTAGACTAGCGGGAGGCGCGAACACCGGGGAGCTGTTTTTT
>.|.|TRBJ1-1|TRBV7-3
CASSPAAVNTEAFF
TGTGCCAGCAGCCCCGCGGCAGTGAACACTGAAGCTTTCTTT
>.|TRBD2|TRBJ2-6|TRBV27
CASSLGPLAGGGSGANVLTF
TGTGCCAGCAGCCTGGGCCCCTTAGCGGGAGGGGGCTCTGGGGCCAACGTCCTGACTTTC
>few|.|TRBJ1-2|TRBV28
CASSLRRRGETF
TGTGCCAGCAGTTTACGTCGCAGGGGAGAGACCTTC
>few|.|TRBJ2-2|TRBV4-2
CASSQDQTNTGELFF
TGTGCCAGCAGCCAAGATCAGACGAACACCGGGGAGCTGTTTTTT
>.|.|TRBJ2-7|TRBV5-1
CASSLAVAVTYEQYF
TGCGCCAGCAGCTTGGCAGTGGCCGTAACCTACGAGCAGTACTTC
>.|.|TRBJ2-7|TRBV11-3
CASSLDGSEQYF
TGTGCCAGCAGCTTAGACGGGAGCGAGCAGTACTTC